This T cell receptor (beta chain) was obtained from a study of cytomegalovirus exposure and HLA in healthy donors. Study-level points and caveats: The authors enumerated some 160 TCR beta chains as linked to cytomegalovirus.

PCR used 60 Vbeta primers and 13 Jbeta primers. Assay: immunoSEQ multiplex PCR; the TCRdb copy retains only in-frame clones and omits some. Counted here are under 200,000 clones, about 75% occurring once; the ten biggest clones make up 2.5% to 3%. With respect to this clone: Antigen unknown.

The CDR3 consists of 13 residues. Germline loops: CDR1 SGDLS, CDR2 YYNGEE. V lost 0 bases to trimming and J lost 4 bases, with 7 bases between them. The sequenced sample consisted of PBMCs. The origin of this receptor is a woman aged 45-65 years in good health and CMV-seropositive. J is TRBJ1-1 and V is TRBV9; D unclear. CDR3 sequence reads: CASSVGSGTEAFF. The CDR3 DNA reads TGTGCCAGCAGCGTAGGGAGTGGCACTGAAGCTTTCTTT.